This section outlines one TCR beta chain sequence together with its context. The data belong to a study of response to subunit inactivated influenza vaccine. Via MiXCR, TCRdb re-called the RT-PCR reads, giving one row per CDR3 protein. This table holds some 570,000 distinct CDR3 sequences, around 10% found once. This same sample was also taken into another study, of T cells expressing NK-cell markers. That investigation notes: Beta-chain TCR cDNA was generated via 5'RACE template switching with UMIs. Once again these clonotypes came out on top in the CD3+CD56-NKG2C+ fraction of a few donors. Expanded NKG2C+ T cell clones were not confirmed as HCMV-specific.

This specimen consisted of PBMCs from blood, obtained on the day of vaccination. The origin of this receptor is a man between 50 and 59 years old who received an inactivated influenza vaccine.

Written as DNA, the CDR3 is TGTGCCAGCAGCTTAGGTAATGGGGAGGGTTACGAGCAGTACTTC. Residues: CASSLGNGEGYEQYF. V usage is TRBV3-1 and J usage is TRBJ2-7; 7 bases are shared with TRBD2. With 5 bases clipped from V and 4 bases from J, the junction kept 11 bases outside the gene matches. The CDR3 length is 15 residues. Germline V gene sequence: CDR1 LGHDT, CDR2 YNNKEL (reference sequence).